These 3 T cell receptor beta chains were all obtained from the same sample, sequenced in a study of shared clonotypes between healthy human individuals. Using immunoSEQ multiplex PCR, the repertoire was profiled, and TCRdb retains in-frame clones only, with some absent. The sample carries 2,500,000 or so clones, 93% recorded once. Material for sequencing was naive CD4+ T cells from PBMCs. The subset is: CD45RA+ positively selected. Source of these receptors: a young man in good health. Some clones in this sample may be carry-over from other donors' samples.

The chain couples TRBV7-3 to TRBJ2-1; 11 bases align to TRBD2. There are 18 residues in the CDR3. Germline assignment: CDR1 SGHTA and CDR2 FQGTGA. Trimming at V came to 2 bases and at J to 2 bases, leaving 8 bases not matched to a gene. For the CDR3, the DNA is TGTGCCAGCAGCTTATTAGGGACTAGCGGAAACACCTACAATGAGCAGTTCTTC. Its translation: CASSLLGTSGNTYNEQFF.

This rearrangement joins TRBV7-3 to TRBJ2-1; TRBD1 is a possible D gene (5 bases). V lost 5 bases and J 0 bases, leaving 11 bases between the germline ends. CDR1 is SGHTA, CDR2 FQGTGA, per germline. The CDR3 is 15 amino acids. The CDR3, as DNA: TGTGCCAGCAGCCGACAGTTGAGCTCCTACAATGAGCAGTTCTTC. This codes for CASSRQLSSYNEQFF.

This rearrangement joins TRBV5-6 to TRBJ2-2; D is uncertain. Germline-derived CDR1 and CDR2 are SGHDT and YYEEEE. The CDR3 is 15 residues long. V was pared by 4 bases and J by 4 bases, with 14 bases between. CDR3 in amino acids: CASSAVRRGTGELFF. The CDR3 DNA reads TGTGCCAGCAGCGCCGTACGAAGAGGCACCGGGGAGCTGTTTTTT.